The 13 T cell receptor beta chains below were found in one sample sequenced in a study of metastatic and nonmetastatic thyroid tumors. The entire patient cohort was treatment-naive prior to thyroid surgery. TCRdb re-called the PCR reads through MiXCR. The sample consists of 30,000 to 35,000 clones, around 32% of them appearing once. The sequenced material came from blood. These receptors were collected from a female donor with papillary thyroid cancer or a benign thyroid nodule (not recorded which). Some clones in this sample may be carry-over from other donors' samples.

The V gene is TRBV5-6, the J gene TRBJ1-2; no reliable D call. The CDR3 length is 13 residues. Trimming took off 3 bases at V and 6 bases at J, with 12 bases between the two ends. From germline, CDR1 is SGHDT and CDR2 YYEEEE. The CDR3 coding sequence is TGTGCCAGCAGCTCGACGGGCCTCGATGGCTACACCTTC. Protein: CASSSTGLDGYTF.

CDR3 sequence (DNA): TGTGCCAGCAGCGTAGTGACCGGGAACTCATTCACAGATACGCAGTATTTT. It translates to CASSVVTGNSFTDTQYF. The chain combines TRBV9 with TRBJ2-3; D is possibly TRBD2 (5 bases). V was clipped by 0 bases and J by 2 bases, with 16 bases between them. Germline CDR1 is SGDLS and CDR2 is YYNGEE. The length of the CDR3 is 17 residues.

This clone was observed a few times. One end of the junction is discordant with germline, which a read error may explain. The CDR3 here is CASSYGTRQGGTETFF. The DNA for the CDR3 is TGTGCCAGCAGTTACGGGACCAGACAGGGTGGCACTGAAACTTTCTTT. This sequence joins TRBV6-2 or TRBV6-3 and TRBJ1-1, with 7 bases fitting TRBD1. Germline-derived CDR1 and CDR2 are MNHEY and SVGEGT. CDR3 length: 16 amino acids.

The J gene is TRBJ1-5, the V gene TRBV6-1, with D perhaps TRBD1 (6 bases). V was cut by 6 bases and J by 8 bases, with 17 bases left in between. Germline V gene data show CDR1 as MNHNS and CDR2 as SASEGT. This CDR3 is 14 amino acids long. CDR3: CASRNGLGAEPQHF. The CDR3, as DNA: TGTGCCAGCAGGAACGGACTGGGGGCCGAGCCCCAGCATTTT.

This clone was counted many times. This chain joins TRBV25-1 and TRBJ2-6; D gene ambiguous. This CDR3 has 15 residues. The V end was cut by 5 bases, the J end by 0 bases, with 8 bases between. Germline V gene lookup returns CDR1 MGHDK and CDR2 SYGVNS. The chain's CDR3 is CASSSALSGANVLTF. The CDR3 region has the DNA TGTGCCAGCAGTTCCGCCCTCTCTGGGGCCAACGTCCTGACTTTC. Based on the CDR3 plus reference TRBV25-1 and TRBJ2-6, the full variable domain is EADIYQTPRYLVIGTGKKITLECSQTMGHDKMYWYQQDPGMELHLIHYSYGVNSTEKGDLSSESTVSRIRTEHFPLTLESARPSHTSQYLCASSSALSGANVLTFGAGSRLTVL.

This clone was recorded many times. V and J are TRBV20-1 and TRBJ2-3; D gene ambiguous. The ends were cut back, 1 base at V and 3 bases at J, with 2 bases in the middle. CDR3 length: 11 residues. Germline CDR1 is DFQATT and CDR2 is SNEGSKA (reference sequence). CDR3 amino acids: CSARGTDTQYF. The CDR3 nucleotides read TGCAGTGCTAGAGGGACAGATACGCAGTATTTT.

This clone was counted ten times or more. This chain uses TRBV4-1 with TRBJ1-2; possibly TRBD1 for D (6 bases). V was pared by 2 bases and J by 8 bases, with 18 bases between. This CDR3 is built from 15 residues. The germline gives CDR1 MGHRA, CDR2 YSYEKL. Written as DNA, the CDR3 is TGCGCCAGCAGCCAACCGGGAGGGCAGGGGAACGGCTACACCTTC. It is translated as CASSQPGGQGNGYTF.

This clone was seen ten or more times. In nucleotides, the CDR3 is TGTGCCAGCAGTTTTGGGCGGGGGGAGGAGCAGTACTTC. It yields the protein CASSFGRGEEQYF. The chain links TRBV28 to TRBJ2-7; 8 bases are a match to TRBD2. The CDR3 consists of 13 residues. The germline V gene has CDR1 MDHEN and CDR2 SYDVKM. J was trimmed by 7 bases and V by 3 bases; bases with no gene match: 5.

This clone was detected ten times or more. The chain recombines TRBV12-3 or TRBV12-4 with TRBJ2-3; D call uncertain. The CDR3 covers 12 residues. Trimming cost V 1 base and J 3 bases, with 2 bases left between them. CDR3 nucleotide sequence: TGTGCCAGCAGTTTAGGGACAGATACGCAGTATTTT. It yields the protein CASSLGTDTQYF.

As regards this clone: One end of the junction is discordant with germline, which a read error may explain. V and J are TRBV6-1 and TRBJ2-3; TRBD2 agrees at 7 bases. Germline lookup yields CDR1 MNHNS and CDR2 SASEGT. The length of the CDR3 is 18 residues. The CDR3 DNA reads TGTGCCAGCAGCGAAGACGAATGGACTAGAGGGAGGGGCGATACGCAGTATTTT. This gives the protein CASSEDEWTRGRGDTQYF.

This clone was recorded many times. A much larger clone lies a single base off, so this may be a read error. The chain carries TRBV24-1 and TRBJ1-2; TRBD1 agrees at 7 bases. The CDR3 loop spans 13 amino acids. Germline V gene data show CDR1 as KGHDR and CDR2 as SFDVKD. Trimming at V came to 6 bases and at J to 7 bases, leaving 7 bases not matched to a gene. The CDR3 here is CATSRSQGCGYTF. DNA of the CDR3: TGTGCCACCAGTAGATCACAGGGGTGTGGCTACACCTTC.

This chain uses TRBV11-1 with TRBJ2-3; D may be TRBD2 (5 bases). Trimming shortened V by 4 bases and J by 2 bases, and 7 bases separated the two germline ends. This CDR3 is 13 amino acids long. Germline lookup yields CDR1 SGHAT and CDR2 FQDESV (reference sequence). CDR3 protein: CASSYGVTDTQYF. For the CDR3, the DNA is TGTGCCAGCAGCTACGGGGTCACAGATACGCAGTATTTT.

This clone was detected only a few times. The chain is built from TRBV6-2 or TRBV6-3 and TRBJ2-3; TRBD2 matches 12 bases. CDR1 MNHEY and CDR2 SVGEGT come from the germline V gene. This CDR3 comprises 16 residues. V was clipped by 5 bases and J by 6 bases; unmatched bases: 9. DNA of the CDR3: TGTGCCAGCAGTAGCCCTAGCGGGAGGGCATCGGATACGCAGTATTTT. It is translated as CASSSPSGRASDTQYF.